The source of this T cell receptor beta chain is a study of vaccination and CD4 T cells after COVID-19. Study in general: Convalescent individuals numbered four females and six males, two being Hispanic.

Cultured CD4+ T-cell DNA underwent Oncomine TCR Beta short-read sequencing. From cultured CD4+ T cells, genomic DNA was extracted. TCRdb re-derived calls from the PCR reads in MiXCR, one entry per CDR3 protein. The sample contains roughly 9,600 distinct CDR3 sequences, 26% of which appear only once. Between the trimmed V and J ends, which lost 3 bases and 2 bases, there was a span of 7 bases. This CDR3 comprises 13 residues. As to this clonotype: Antigen specificity is unknown.

The sample's treatment: approximately 11-day PBMC culture with coronavirus spike peptide pools or control peptides (ViraFEST assay). ViraFEST relied on peptide pools to expand antigen-specific T cells; the TCRs were sequenced afterward. The origin of this receptor is a human donor who had recovered from COVID-19. The chain carries TRBV12-3 or TRBV12-4 and TRBJ1-1; D is ambiguous. Sequenced material: CD4+ T cells from blood, cultured in vitro, taken after SARS-CoV-2 vaccination. CDR3: CASSFPGNTEAFF. The CDR3 region has the DNA TGTGCCAGCAGTTTTCCCGGAAACACTGAAGCTTTCTTT.